The 18 T cell receptor beta chains listed next were all sequenced from one sample in a study of Graves' ophthalmopathy and Graves' hyperthyroidism. RNA served as the template for amplifying TCR beta CDR3 regions. A first-round RT-PCR used HTBI primers, followed by a second-round multiplex PCR. TCRdb reprocessed the multiplex PCR reads via MiXCR and lists one record per CDR3 protein. The table has some 250,000 distinct CDR3 sequences, about 47% seen once. The sample comprised peripheral blood. The receptor set was obtained from an adult man with Graves' ophthalmopathy.

V usage is TRBV29-1 and J usage is TRBJ2-2; 10 nucleotides agree with TRBD1. The CDR3 sequence is 16 residues long. Per the germline V gene, CDR1 is SQVTM and CDR2 is ANQGSEA. V was pared by 7 bases and J by 4 bases, with 12 bases of the junction left unmatched. The DNA of the CDR3 is TGCAGCGCCAGCAGACCCGGGACAGGGGTCACCGGGGAGCTGTTTTTT. Translating gives CSASRPGTGVTGELFF.

The CDR3 nucleotides read TGTGCCAGCAGCGTAGGGGTAGCGGGGTCCTACGAGCAGTACTTC. It is translated as CASSVGVAGSYEQYF. The chain couples TRBV9 to TRBJ2-7, with TRBD2 identical over 8 bases. Germline-derived CDR1 and CDR2 are SGDLS and YYNGEE. The J segment lost 1 base and the V segment lost 0 bases, leaving 3 bases of the junction unmatched. The length of the CDR3 is 15 residues.

The chain uses TRBV6-5 and TRBJ2-2; 13 bases match TRBD2. The J segment lost 3 bases and the V segment lost 6 bases, leaving 4 bases of the junction unmatched. Per the germline V gene, CDR1 is MNHEY and CDR2 is SVGAGI. This CDR3 spans 16 amino acids. Here the CDR3 reads CASSSGLAGYTGELFF. The CDR3 DNA follows: TGTGCCAGCAGCTCGGGACTAGCGGGGTACACCGGGGAGCTGTTTTTT.

This clonotype was counted a few times. V and J are TRBV7-3 and TRBJ2-5, with D perhaps TRBD2 (5 bases). This CDR3 contains 15 residues. CDR1 SGHTA and CDR2 FQGTGA come from the germline V gene. V gave up 4 bases and J gave up 1 base, with 13 bases separating them. CDR3 amino acids: CASSSAGSGQETQYF. The CDR3 DNA reads TGTGCCAGCAGCTCCGCCGGCAGCGGCCAAGAGACCCAGTACTTC.

The rearrangement links TRBV7-9 to TRBJ1-3; possibly TRBD1 for D (5 bases). The CDR3 sequence is 15 residues long. Trimming shortened V by 2 bases and J by 0 bases, and 8 bases separated the two germline ends. Per the germline V gene, CDR1 is SEHNR and CDR2 is FQNEAQ (reference sequence). The CDR3 loop reads CASSLTGVSGNTIYF. The DNA of the CDR3 is TGTGCCAGCAGCTTAACGGGGGTCTCTGGAAACACCATATATTTT.

On this clonotype: The CDR3 end shows no conserved phenylalanine or tryptophan, and so a read error is likely. The gene calls are TRBV24-1 and TRBJ2-5; D perhaps matches TRBD2 (6 bases). Germline V gene sequence: CDR1 KGHDR, CDR2 SFDVKD. The length of the CDR3 is 15 residues. Trimming shortened V by 4 bases and J by 4 bases, and 15 bases separated the two germline ends. CDR3: CATSDPTGGIETQYL. In DNA, the CDR3 is TGTGCCACCAGTGACCCCACCGGAGGGATAGAGACCCAGTACCTC.

V usage is TRBV11-2 and J usage is TRBJ2-2; 8 bases line up with TRBD2. V lost 8 bases, J lost 5 bases, and 10 bases stayed unmatched. This CDR3 is built from 15 residues. The germline CDR1 and CDR2 sequences are SGHAT and FQNNGV. CDR3 sequence reads: CASGARGGRTGELFF. In DNA form, the CDR3 reads TGTGCCAGCGGGGCCCGGGGGGGCCGGACCGGGGAGCTGTTTTTT. Full variable domain (missing parts from reference TRBV11-2 and TRBJ2-2): EAGVAQSPRYKIIEKRQSVAFWCNPISGHATLYWYQQILGQGPKLLIQFQNNGVVDDSQLPKDRFSAERLKGVDSTLKIQPAKLEDSAVYLCASGARGGRTGELFFGEGSRLTVL.

The chain combines TRBV7-9 with TRBJ1-1; D unclear. The CDR3 runs 12 residues. The germline V and J ends were trimmed by 1 base and 7 bases, with 7 bases remaining between them. Germline V CDR1 and CDR2: SEHNR, FQNEAQ (reference sequence). CDR3 in DNA: TGTGCCAGCAGCTTAGGAACAGATGAAGCTTTCTTT. It codes for CASSLGTDEAFF.

This clonotype was recorded once. The CDR3 nucleotides are TGCGCCATTTGGACCGGGACTTCGAACTATGGCTACACCTTC. Protein sequence: CAIWTGTSNYGYTF. The gene calls are TRBV10-2 and TRBJ1-2; weak D call: TRBD1 (5 bases). The CDR3 has 14 amino acids. Germline loops: CDR1 WSHSY, CDR2 SAAADI. Trimming shortened V by 10 bases and J by 2 bases, and 17 bases separated the two germline ends.

The chain combines TRBV12-3 or TRBV12-4 with TRBJ1-2, with 10 bases that match TRBD1. There are 16 residues in the CDR3. The V and J ends lost 0 bases and 2 bases, in that order; junction bases with no gene match: 3. The CDR3 here is CASSLAWDRGNYGYTF. DNA for the CDR3: TGTGCCAGCAGTTTAGCGTGGGACAGGGGCAACTATGGCTACACCTTC.

About this clonotype: This clone may be a read error of a much larger clone one base away. DNA for the CDR3: TGTGCCGTCAGTGATCCACAGGGGGCCGCCTATGGCTACACCTTC. This encodes CAVSDPQGAAYGYTF. The chain uses TRBV10-3 and TRBJ1-2; 9 bases are shared with TRBD1. Germline lookup yields CDR1 ENHRY and CDR2 SYGVKD. The CDR3 has 15 residues.

V gene TRBV7-2 combines with J gene TRBJ1-4, with a tentative D call TRBD1 (5 bases). V was cut by 5 bases and J by 2 bases, with 12 bases left in between. This CDR3 comprises 15 residues. Germline-derived CDR1 and CDR2 are SGHTA and FQGNSA. CDR3 DNA sequence: TGTGCCAGCAGCCAAATCAGGGACACTAATGAAAAACTGTTTTTT. Amino acid sequence: CASSQIRDTNEKLFF. Drawing the rest from reference TRBV7-2 and TRBJ1-4, the complete variable domain is GAGVSQSPSNKVTEKGKDVELRCDPISGHTALYWYRQSLGQGLEFLIYFQGNSAPDKSGLPSDRFSAERTGGSVSTLTIQRTQQEDSAVYLCASSQIRDTNEKLFFGSGTQLSVL.

The chain is built from TRBV18 and TRBJ1-5, with 7 bases identical to TRBD1. Per germline, CDR1 KGHSH and CDR2 LQKENI. The CDR3 has 18 residues. V was pared by 4 bases and J by 1 base, with 13 bases of the junction left unmatched. This chain's CDR3 is CASSQAGGSPISNQPQHF. The CDR3 DNA reads as TGTGCCAGCTCACAAGCAGGGGGGAGCCCAATAAGCAATCAGCCCCAGCATTTT.

V usage is TRBV7-3 and J usage is TRBJ1-4; D gene ambiguous. Between the trimmed V and J ends, which lost 2 bases and 4 bases, there was a span of 8 bases. Per the germline V gene, CDR1 is SGHTA and CDR2 is FQGTGA. This CDR3 comprises 14 residues. The CDR3: CASSLARDNEKLFF. The CDR3 coding sequence is TGTGCCAGCAGCTTAGCGCGGGATAATGAAAAACTGTTTTTT.

This clonotype was detected a few times. This sequence joins TRBV2 and TRBJ1-1; D is possibly TRBD1 (6 bases). V was shortened by 6 bases and J by 1 base, with 18 bases between the two germline ends. CDR3 length equals 16 residues. Germline lookup yields CDR1 SNHLY and CDR2 FYNNEI. CDR3 residues: CASRRTGTGGNTEAFF. CDR3 DNA sequence: TGTGCCAGCAGACGCACAGGGACTGGGGGGAACACTGAAGCTTTCTTT.

V usage is TRBV20-1 and J usage is TRBJ2-5, with TRBD2 matching over 10 bases. V lost 5 bases to trimming and J lost 3 bases; unmatched junction nucleotides: 3. CDR3 length: 13 residues. CDR1 and CDR2 (germline): DFQATT, SNEGSKA (reference sequence). CDR3 coding DNA: TGCAGTGCTTCTAGCGGGAGAGAAGAGACCCAGTACTTC. Its translation: CSASSGREETQYF.

CDR3 amino acids: CATGNRDGYTF. CDR3 DNA: TGTGCCACCGGTAACAGGGATGGCTACACCTTC. This chain joins TRBV6-5 and TRBJ1-2; D possibly corresponds to TRBD1 (6 bases). Germline assignment: CDR1 MNHEY and CDR2 SVGAGI. The CDR3 is made up of 11 amino acids. V was clipped by 10 bases and J by 6 bases, with 12 bases between them.

This sequence joins TRBV18 and TRBJ2-5, with 15 nucleotides matching TRBD2. J gave up 3 bases and V 6 bases, and 5 bases lay outside the gene matches. CDR1 and CDR2 (germline): KGHSH, LQKENI. This CDR3 is 16 amino acids long. The CDR3 region has the DNA TGTGCCAGCTCTACTGGACTAGCGGGAGGGGAAGAGACCCAGTACTTC. This encodes CASSTGLAGGEETQYF.